Sequencing of this TCR beta chain was carried out in a study of cytomegalovirus exposure and HLA in healthy donors. Profiled with immunoSEQ multiplex PCR; TCRdb holds only in-frame clones, not every one. The sample lists approximately 100,000 clones, approximately 84% occurring once. This clone was recorded at least ten times. The antigen is not known. Per the germline V gene, CDR1 is SNHLY and CDR2 is FYNNEI. The CDR3 sequence is 15 residues long. Trimming cost V 6 bases and J 9 bases; bases outside gene matches: 9. The donors formed part of the roughly 120-subject validation cohort, distinct from the roughly 660-subject first cohort. Regarding the study as a whole: CMV antigen specificity was confirmed in vitro for a few CMV-associated chains.

The sequencing input was PBMCs. The J gene is TRBJ1-6, the V gene TRBV2; TRBD1 matches at 9 bases. The clonotype comes from a man aged 18 to 30 in good health and CMV-seropositive. The CDR3 nucleotides are TGTGCCAGCAGCGAGATTGGACAGGGGAGTTCACCCCTCCACTTT. Amino acid sequence: CASSEIGQGSSPLHF.